The clone carrying this TCR beta chain was counted a few times. Its antigen is not identified. These data originate in a study of beta chain features in type 1 diabetes. Study at large: Regarding age, gender and cell yields, patients proved similar to healthy donors. Study results and limitations: Within each of all four CD4+ subsets, Type 1 diabetes patients had TCRB CDR3s that were moderately but significantly shorter. Researchers reported that naive, central memory and Treg TCRB repertoires appeared more similar in patients than in healthy donors. A potential influence of HLA type upon TCRB rearrangement remained unresolved herein.

The CDR3 runs to 14 residues. V lost 3 bases, J lost 1 base, and 6 bases lay in between. Germline assignment: CDR1 KGHSH and CDR2 LQKENI. The isolated RNA, all of it, was reverse transcribed, so expressed TCRB transcripts were what got sequenced. Sequenced by immunoSEQ multiplex PCR; TCRdb stores in-frame clones only, minus some. Of 95,000 to 150,000 clones in the sample, less than 20% were seen once. The sequenced sample was central memory CD4+ T cells from blood. The sequence came from a man aged 25 to 45 with type 1 diabetes. This chain uses TRBV18 with TRBJ2-2; no clear D gene. CDR3 bases: TGTGCCAGCTCACCGCAGAAGAACACCGGGGAGCTGTTTTTT. It codes for CASSPQKNTGELFF.